The clone carrying this T cell receptor (beta chain) occurred many times. Its antigen is still unknown. This sample is drawn from a study of glioma-infiltrating T cells. Study conclusions and caveats: Only very few CDR3 sequences appeared in both tissue and blood. Tissue-blood divergence was below expectation in non-neoplastic patients, above in gliomas.

The CDR3 is 11 amino acids. Trimming cost V 3 bases and J 10 bases, with 7 bases left between them. Germline lookup yields CDR1 MGHDK and CDR2 SYGVNS. Amplification of TCR alpha and beta CDR3 regions from RNA used iRepertoire nested multiplex PCR. One-step reverse transcription and amplification started from approximately 100-400 ng of tissue mRNA or PBMC total RNA. A single record per CDR3 protein comes from TCRdb applying MiXCR to the multiplex PCR reads. The data show 160,000 or so distinct CDR3 sequences, roughly two fifths seen once. The sequenced sample consisted of glioma tissue, nonneoplastic brain tissue, or PBMCs (not recorded which). The chain employs TRBV25-1 and TRBJ2-1, with D unresolved. This TCR was sampled from a human donor with low-grade glioma or glioblastoma, undergoing nonglioma brain surgery, or in good health (not recorded which). CDR3 sequence: CASSDYWEQFF. CDR3 DNA sequence: TGTGCCAGCAGTGATTACTGGGAGCAGTTCTTC.